Below are 28 T cell receptor beta chains sequenced from a single sample in a study of cytomegalovirus exposure and HLA in healthy donors. The primer mix had 60 Vbeta and 13 Jbeta primers. Libraries were prepared by immunoSEQ multiplex PCR; TCRdb keeps only in-frame clonotypes and omits some of them. The sample shows roughly 100,000 clones, 65% to 80% of them seen only once. Sequenced input: PBMCs. These receptor sequences come from a male donor in good health and CMV-seropositive.

This chain uses TRBV4-1 with TRBJ2-3; D remains unclear. The germline CDR1 and CDR2 sequences are MGHRA and YSYEKL. V lost 4 bases to trimming and J lost 3 bases, with 17 bases between them. The CDR3 contains 16 residues. DNA of the CDR3: TGCGCCAGCAGCCGAGAGACTGGAACCTTGACAGATACGCAGTATTTT. Amino acid sequence: CASSRETGTLTDTQYF.

This clone has only one observation. The rearrangement links TRBV6-5 to TRBJ2-1; unclear D gene. Germline V CDR1 and CDR2: MNHEY, SVGAGI. V was pared by 5 bases and J by 0 bases, with 8 bases between. CDR3 length: 14 amino acids. The CDR3 loop reads CASSPVGSYNEQFF. In DNA, the CDR3 is TGTGCCAGCAGTCCCGTCGGCTCCTACAATGAGCAGTTCTTC.

V gene TRBV5-4 combines with J gene TRBJ2-5, with 9 bases lining up with TRBD1. The germline V gene has CDR1 SGHNT and CDR2 YYREEE (reference sequence). V trimming: 0 bases; J trimming: 4 bases; junction bases outside the gene matches: 4. This CDR3 comprises 15 residues. The CDR3 protein is CASSLAGTGRETQYF. Written as DNA, the CDR3 is TGTGCCAGCAGCTTGGCCGGGACAGGGAGAGAGACCCAGTACTTC.

The gene calls are TRBV18 and TRBJ2-7; D remains unclear. V lost 5 bases, J lost 4 bases, and 6 bases lay in between. Germline CDR1 is KGHSH and CDR2 is LQKENI. The CDR3 runs to 11 residues. CDR3: CASSSGYEQYF. For the CDR3, the DNA is TGTGCCAGCTCATCCGGTTACGAGCAGTACTTC.

The chain couples TRBV11-3 to TRBJ2-7; a weak D match, TRBD2 (5 bases). Germline-derived CDR1 and CDR2 are SGHNT and YENEEA. The V end was cut by 5 bases, the J end by 0 bases, with 17 bases between. The CDR3 loop spans 16 amino acids. This CDR3 reads CASSPGTDLASYEQYF. Here the CDR3 DNA reads TGTGCCAGCAGCCCGGGAACAGACCTAGCCTCCTACGAGCAGTACTTC. Variable domain in full (rest from reference TRBV11-3 and TRBJ2-7): EAGVVQSPRYKIIEKKQPVAFWCNPISGHNTLYWYLQNLGQGPELLIRYENEEAVDDSQLPKDRFSAERLKGVDSTLKIQPAELGDSAVYLCASSPGTDLASYEQYFGPGTRLTVT.

The chain is built from TRBV6-5 and TRBJ2-7; D might be TRBD1 (5 bases). The CDR3 is 14 amino acids. V lost 1 base, J lost 6 bases, and 13 bases lay in between. The germline CDR1 and CDR2 sequences are MNHEY and SVGAGI. CDR3 sequence reads: CASSYYQGRGEQYF. CDR3 in DNA: TGTGCCAGCAGTTACTATCAGGGAAGAGGCGAGCAGTACTTC.

CDR3 in DNA: TGCGCCAGCAGCTTAATCCCGGAGGCTGGGGGCCGGGGCTACACCTTC. Amino acids: CASSLIPEAGGRGYTF. The genes are TRBV5-1 and TRBJ1-2, with D perhaps TRBD1 (6 bases). Trimming shortened V by 2 bases and J by 8 bases, and 22 bases separated the two germline ends. CDR3 length equals 16 residues. Germline CDR1 and CDR2: SGHRS and YFSETQ.

V and J are TRBV20-1 and TRBJ2-7, with D possibly matching TRBD1 (6 bases). From germline, CDR1 is DFQATT and CDR2 SNEGSKA (reference sequence). The CDR3 length is 11 residues. Between the trimmed V and J ends, which lost 6 bases and 6 bases, there was a span of 12 bases. CDR3: CSARLRGEQYF. The CDR3 DNA is TGCAGTGCGAGACTCAGGGGCGAGCAGTACTTC.

This rearrangement joins TRBV10-3 to TRBJ1-1, with 8 positions matching TRBD1. With V trimmed by 8 bases and J by 1 base, 3 bases remained unmatched. The CDR3 covers 13 residues. Germline CDR1 is ENHRY and CDR2 is SYGVKD. The DNA for the CDR3 is TGTGCCATCCGGGGACAGGAGAACACTGAAGCTTTCTTT. Translating it yields CAIRGQENTEAFF.

This chain uses TRBV7-3 with TRBJ1-4; 9 bases match TRBD1. In germline, CDR1 is SGHTA, CDR2 FQGTGA. V lost 2 bases to trimming and J lost 2 bases; unmatched junction nucleotides: 9. The CDR3 is made up of 18 amino acids. CDR3 in amino acids: CASSLSGDRDATNEKLFF. The CDR3 region has the DNA TGTGCCAGCAGCTTATCTGGGGACAGGGACGCTACTAATGAAAAACTGTTTTTT.

This clone showed up just once. This chain connects TRBV28 to TRBJ1-3; D is ambiguous. This CDR3 has 13 amino acids. Trimming took 4 bases from V and 0 from J, leaving 4 bases between them. The germline V gene has CDR1 MDHEN and CDR2 SYDVKM. The CDR3 sequence is CASSSLSGNTIYF. The CDR3 bases are TGTGCCAGCAGTTCCCTCTCTGGAAACACCATATATTTT. The whole variable domain, remainder taken from reference TRBV28 and TRBJ1-3, is DVKVTQSSRYLVKRTGEKVFLECVQDMDHENMFWYRQDPGLGLRLIYFSYDVKMKEKGDIPEGYSVSREKKERFSLILESASTNQTSMYLCASSSLSGNTIYFGEGSWLTVV.

The V gene is TRBV28, the J gene TRBJ2-6, with TRBD2 as a possible D gene (5 bases). The CDR3 has 15 amino acids. The V and J ends lost 5 bases and 2 bases respectively, with 10 bases between them. The germline gives CDR1 MDHEN, CDR2 SYDVKM. CDR3 in amino acids: CASSRDLAGANVLTF. As DNA, the CDR3 is TGTGCCAGCAGTCGGGATCTTGCTGGGGCCAACGTCCTGACTTTC.

The rearrangement links TRBV6-5 to TRBJ1-1; D ambiguous. CDR1 is MNHEY, CDR2 SVGAGI, per germline. V lost 6 bases and J 0 bases, leaving 11 bases between the germline ends. The length of the CDR3 is 14 residues. CDR3 loop: CASSRQEMNTEAFF. CDR3 bases: TGTGCCAGCAGCAGACAAGAAATGAACACTGAAGCTTTCTTT.

The chain recombines TRBV30 with TRBJ1-1, with unresolved D. This CDR3 comprises 12 residues. The germline V gene encodes CDR1 GTSNPN and CDR2 SVGIG (reference sequence). Trimming removed 0 bases at V and 11 bases at J, with 13 bases between. In DNA, the CDR3 is TGTGCCTGGAGTGTCCGGGATAGTTGGGCTTTCTTT. Amino acids: CAWSVRDSWAFF.

The chain combines TRBV9 with TRBJ1-2, with 7 nucleotides matching TRBD1. J lost 8 bases, V lost 3 bases, and 10 bases had no gene match. Germline V gene sequence: CDR1 SGDLS, CDR2 YYNGEE. The CDR3 loop spans 14 amino acids. In DNA, the CDR3 is TGTGCCAGCAGCGCGGCCGACAGGGCAGGGGGCTACACCTTC. It codes for CASSAADRAGGYTF.

This clone has a handful of counts. The CDR3 sequence is CASSQGAPGTGKSYEQYF. The CDR3 DNA reads as TGCGCCAGCAGCCAAGGGGCCCCCGGGACAGGGAAATCCTACGAGCAGTACTTC. V is TRBV4-3 and J is TRBJ2-7; the match to TRBD1 covers 9 bases. The CDR3 covers 18 residues. V lost 1 base and J lost 1; bases outside the gene matches: 11. CDR1 and CDR2 from the germline V gene are LGHNA and YSLEER.

The genes are TRBV5-1 and TRBJ2-5; 12 nucleotides align to TRBD1. The CDR3 consists of 18 residues. V lost 5 bases and J lost 1; bases outside the gene matches: 12. Germline lookup yields CDR1 SGHRS and CDR2 YFSETQ. The CDR3 nucleotides read TGCGCCAGCAGACCCGGGACAGGGGGCCTTCTGGGCCAAGAGACCCAGTACTTC. This sequence encodes CASRPGTGGLLGQETQYF.

The DNA of the CDR3 is TGTGCCAGCAGCCCCCTCGGGGAAGCTTTCTTT. It yields the protein CASSPLGEAFF. The J gene is TRBJ1-1, the V gene TRBV14; D gene ambiguous. Trimming took off 4 bases at V and 8 bases at J, with 8 bases between the two ends. From germline, CDR1 is SGHDN and CDR2 FVKESK. CDR3 length equals 11 residues. Looking up the rest from reference TRBV14 and TRBJ1-1 gives the full variable domain: EAGVTQFPSHSVIEKGQTVTLRCDPISGHDNLYWYRRVMGKEIKFLLHFVKESKQDESGMPNNRFLAERTGGTYSTLKVQPAELEDSGVYFCASSPLGEAFFGQGTRLTVV.

The chain joins TRBV7-2 to TRBJ2-1, with 12 bases fitting TRBD2. The CDR3 runs 15 residues. Losses at the gene ends were 6 bases for V and 4 bases for J; bases not matched to a gene: 4. CDR1 and CDR2 from the germline V gene are SGHTA and FQGNSA. As DNA, the CDR3 is TGTGCCAGCAGTCGTCTAGCGGGAGGGTACAATGAGCAGTTCTTC. Protein sequence: CASSRLAGGYNEQFF.

This sequence joins TRBV5-1 and TRBJ1-1, with D possibly TRBD1 on 6 matching bases. Germline values: CDR1 SGHRS, CDR2 YFSETQ. Trimming shortened V by 7 bases and J by 4 bases, and 14 bases separated the two germline ends. The CDR3 is 13 residues long. The DNA of the CDR3 is TGCGCCAGCCGCCCAGGACAGTTCACTGAAGCTTTCTTT. Translating it yields CASRPGQFTEAFF. The full variable domain, in which reference TRBV5-1 and TRBJ1-1 provide the parts outside the CDR3, is KAGVTQTPRYLIKTRGQQVTLSCSPISGHRSVSWYQQTPGQGLQFLFEYFSETQRNKGNFPGRFSGRQFSNSRSEMNVSTLELGDSALYLCASRPGQFTEAFFGQGTRLTVV.

V and J are TRBV5-6 and TRBJ2-1; TRBD2 matches at 12 bases. Germline V lookup: CDR1 SGHDT, CDR2 YYEEEE. The J segment lost 0 bases and the V segment lost 1 base, leaving 2 bases of the junction unmatched. The CDR3 extends over 17 amino acids. The CDR3 DNA reads TGTGCCAGCAGCTTGTTGGGACTAGCGGGCTCCTACAATGAGCAGTTCTTC. Amino acid sequence: CASSLLGLAGSYNEQFF.

This chain connects TRBV7-3 to TRBJ2-7; a weak D match, TRBD2 (6 bases). The CDR3 is 14 amino acids. The V gene's germline CDR1 is SGHTA and CDR2 FQGTGA. The V end was cut by 4 bases, the J end by 5 bases, with 15 bases between. CDR3 region: CASSSGGGPHEQYF. The CDR3 DNA reads TGTGCCAGCAGCTCCGGGGGAGGTCCGCACGAGCAGTACTTC. The entire variable domain, with the rest obtained from reference TRBV7-3 and TRBJ2-7, is as follows: GAGVSQTPSNKVTEKGKYVELRCDPISGHTALYWYRQSLGQGPEFLIYFQGTGAADDSGLPNDRFFAVRPEGSVSTLKIQRTERGDSAVYLCASSSGGGPHEQYFGPGTRLTVT.

This clone was seen once. V and J are TRBV7-3 and TRBJ2-7, with TRBD1 identical over 7 bases. V lost 3 bases, J lost 3 bases, and 2 bases stayed unmatched. The CDR3 runs 13 residues. Per the germline V gene, CDR1 is SGHTA and CDR2 is FQGTGA. CDR3 sequence: CASSFDRDYEQYF. DNA for the CDR3: TGTGCCAGCAGCTTCGACAGGGACTACGAGCAGTACTTC. The variable domain in full, with the rest retrieved from reference TRBV7-3 and TRBJ2-7, is GAGVSQTPSNKVTEKGKYVELRCDPISGHTALYWYRQSLGQGPEFLIYFQGTGAADDSGLPNDRFFAVRPEGSVSTLKIQRTERGDSAVYLCASSFDRDYEQYFGPGTRLTVT.

V gene TRBV5-1 combines with J gene TRBJ2-5, with 7 bases that match TRBD1. Germline V gene sequence: CDR1 SGHRS, CDR2 YFSETQ. Trimming took 4 bases from V and 5 from J; bases not matched to a gene: 8. The CDR3 is 14 amino acids. The DNA of the CDR3 is TGCGCCAGCAGCCGGGAAGGGGGCCGTGAGACCCAGTACTTC. Translation: CASSREGGRETQYF.

This clone was observed a handful of times. This chain joins TRBV5-8 and TRBJ1-4; perhaps TRBD1 as D (6 bases). CDR1 and CDR2 (germline): SGHTS, YDEGEE. Trimming took off 4 bases at V and 5 bases at J, with 15 bases between the two ends. This CDR3 has 15 residues. The CDR3 region has the DNA TGTGCCAGCAGCCACCGGGACATTAGGAATGAAAAACTGTTTTTT. As protein: CASSHRDIRNEKLFF.

V is TRBV9 and J is TRBJ2-7; TRBD2 is a possible D gene (6 bases). The V gene lost 3 bases and the J gene lost 0 bases, with 16 bases spanning the gap. CDR1 and CDR2 (germline): SGDLS, YYNGEE. The CDR3 sequence is 16 residues long. CDR3 DNA: TGTGCCAGCAGCGCGGGCGGACTAACTAGCTCCTACGAGCAGTACTTC. This encodes CASSAGGLTSSYEQYF.

This chain links TRBV7-2 with TRBJ2-5, with 11 positions matching TRBD2. The CDR3 is 15 residues long. V dropped 1 base and J dropped 5; count of bases not matched to a gene: 3. Germline values: CDR1 SGHTA, CDR2 FQGNSA. The CDR3 loop reads CASSLGLAGRETQYF. The DNA for the CDR3 is TGTGCCAGCAGCTTAGGACTAGCGGGGAGGGAGACCCAGTACTTC.

This rearrangement joins TRBV7-9 to TRBJ2-7; weak D call: TRBD2 (6 bases). Germline V gives CDR1 SEHNR, CDR2 FQNEAQ (reference sequence). This CDR3 has 12 amino acids. V was cut by 10 bases and J by 5 bases, with 15 bases left in between. The CDR3 is CATGGTRDEQYF. CDR3 DNA sequence: TGTGCCACCGGGGGTACAAGAGACGAGCAGTACTTC. The full variable domain, in which reference TRBV7-9 and TRBJ2-7 provide the parts outside the CDR3, is DTGVSQNPRHKITKRGQNVTFRCDPISEHNRLYWYRQTLGQGPEFLTYFQNEAQLEKSRLLSDRFSAERPKGSFSTLEIQRTEQGDSAMYLCATGGTRDEQYFGPGTRLTVT.